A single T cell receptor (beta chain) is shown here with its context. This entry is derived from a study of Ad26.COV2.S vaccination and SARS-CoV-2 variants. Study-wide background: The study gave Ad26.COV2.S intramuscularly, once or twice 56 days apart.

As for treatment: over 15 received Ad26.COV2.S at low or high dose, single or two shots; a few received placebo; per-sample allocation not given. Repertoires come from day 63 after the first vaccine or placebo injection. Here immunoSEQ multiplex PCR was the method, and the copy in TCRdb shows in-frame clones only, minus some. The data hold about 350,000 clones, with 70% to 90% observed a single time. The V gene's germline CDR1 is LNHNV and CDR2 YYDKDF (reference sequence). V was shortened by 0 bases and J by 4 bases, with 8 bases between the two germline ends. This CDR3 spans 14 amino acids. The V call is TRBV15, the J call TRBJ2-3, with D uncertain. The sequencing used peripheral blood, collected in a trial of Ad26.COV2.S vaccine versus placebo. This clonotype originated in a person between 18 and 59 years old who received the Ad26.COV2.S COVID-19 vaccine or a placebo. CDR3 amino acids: CATSRDSRPDTQYF. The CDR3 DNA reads TGTGCCACCAGCAGAGATAGCAGGCCAGATACGCAGTATTTT.